This TCR beta chain was profiled in a study of T cells in Graves' hyperthyroidism and ophthalmopathy. In the study overall: Specimen type is peripheral blood, collected at initial diagnosis prior to any treatment. Study-level results: Model predictions of ophthalmopathy came a median approximately seven months before onset.

The TCR beta CDR3 regions underwent amplification using RNA transcripts as the source. HTBI primers were employed in a first-round RT-PCR of the TCR CDR3. TCRdb reprocessed the multiplex PCR reads via MiXCR and lists one record per CDR3 protein. This repertoire shows around 250,000 distinct CDR3 sequences, about 25% found once; its top ten account for approximately 35%. This clonotype was detected many times. No antigen is known for it. The germline CDR1 and CDR2 sequences are SGHAT and FQNNGV. The CDR3 covers 13 residues. The trim removed 6 bases at V and 4 bases at J, leaving 4 bases unmatched. Diagnosis relied on clinical symptoms, serum thyroxine and TRAb, thyroid ultrasound and orbital computed tomography. The PBMCs studied were ones that came from around 10 ml fresh peripheral blood.

This TCR was recovered from a woman in her thirties or forties with Graves' ophthalmopathy. The rearrangement uses TRBV11-2 and TRBJ2-5; 8 bases align to TRBD2. The sequenced sample consisted of blood. For the CDR3, the DNA is TGTGCCAGCAGGTCGGGACTAGGAGAGACCCAGTACTTC. Its translation is CASRSGLGETQYF. The whole variable domain, remainder taken from reference TRBV11-2 and TRBJ2-5, is EAGVAQSPRYKIIEKRQSVAFWCNPISGHATLYWYQQILGQGPKLLIQFQNNGVVDDSQLPKDRFSAERLKGVDSTLKIQPAKLEDSAVYLCASRSGLGETQYFGPGTRLLVL.